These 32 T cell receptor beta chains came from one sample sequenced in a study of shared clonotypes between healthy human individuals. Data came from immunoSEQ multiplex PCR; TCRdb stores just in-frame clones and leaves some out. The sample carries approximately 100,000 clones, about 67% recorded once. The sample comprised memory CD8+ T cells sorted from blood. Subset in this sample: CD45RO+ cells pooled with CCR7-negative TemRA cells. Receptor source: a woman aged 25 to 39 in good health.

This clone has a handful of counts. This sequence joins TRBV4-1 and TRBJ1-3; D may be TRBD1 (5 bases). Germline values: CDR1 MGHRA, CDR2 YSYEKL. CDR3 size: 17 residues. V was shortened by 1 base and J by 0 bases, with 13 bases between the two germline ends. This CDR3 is CASSQVGGGNSGNTIYF. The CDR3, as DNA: TGCGCCAGCAGCCAAGTCGGGGGAGGGAACTCTGGAAACACCATATATTTT.

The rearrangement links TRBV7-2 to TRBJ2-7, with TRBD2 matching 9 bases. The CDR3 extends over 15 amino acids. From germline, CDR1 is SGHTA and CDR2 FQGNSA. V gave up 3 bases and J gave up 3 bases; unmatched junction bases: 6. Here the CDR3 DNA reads TGTGCCAGCAGCTTGTCGGCGGGAGGGGACTACGAGCAGTACTTC. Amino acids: CASSLSAGGDYEQYF.

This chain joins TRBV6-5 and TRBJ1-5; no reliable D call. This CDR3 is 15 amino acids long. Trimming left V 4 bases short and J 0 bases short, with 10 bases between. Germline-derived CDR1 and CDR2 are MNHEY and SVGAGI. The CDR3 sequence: CASSSAEYSNQPQHF. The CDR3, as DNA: TGTGCCAGCAGTTCGGCCGAATATAGCAATCAGCCCCAGCATTTT.

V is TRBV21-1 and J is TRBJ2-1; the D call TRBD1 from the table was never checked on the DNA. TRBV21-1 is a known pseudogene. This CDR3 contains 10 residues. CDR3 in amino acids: CASSTNEQFF. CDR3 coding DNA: TGTGCCAGCAGCACAAATGAGCAGTTCTTC.

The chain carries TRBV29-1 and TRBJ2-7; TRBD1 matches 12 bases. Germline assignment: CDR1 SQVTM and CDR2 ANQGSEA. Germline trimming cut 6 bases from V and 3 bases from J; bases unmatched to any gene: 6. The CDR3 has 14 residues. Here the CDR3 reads CSVGGTGGIYEQYF. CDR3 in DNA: TGCAGCGTGGGAGGGACAGGGGGCATCTACGAGCAGTACTTC.

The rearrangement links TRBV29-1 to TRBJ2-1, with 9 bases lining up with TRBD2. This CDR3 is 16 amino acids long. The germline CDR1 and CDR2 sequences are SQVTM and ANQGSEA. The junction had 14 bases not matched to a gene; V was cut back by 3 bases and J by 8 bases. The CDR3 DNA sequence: TGCAGCGTTGATATTAGCGGGAGCAATCAGGGCGATGAGCAGTTCTTC. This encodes CSVDISGSNQGDEQFF.

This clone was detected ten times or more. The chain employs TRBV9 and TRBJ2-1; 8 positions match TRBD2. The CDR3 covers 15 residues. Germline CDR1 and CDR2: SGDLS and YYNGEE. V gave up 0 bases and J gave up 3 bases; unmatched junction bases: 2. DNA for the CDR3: TGTGCCAGCAGCGTAGCTAGCGGGTTCTACAATGAGCAGTTCTTC. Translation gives CASSVASGFYNEQFF. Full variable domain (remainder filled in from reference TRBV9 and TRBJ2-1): DSGVTQTPKHLITATGQRVTLRCSPRSGDLSVYWYQQSLDQGLQFLIQYYNGEERAKGNILERFSAQQFPDLHSELNLSSLELGDSALYFCASSVASGFYNEQFFGPGTRLTVL.

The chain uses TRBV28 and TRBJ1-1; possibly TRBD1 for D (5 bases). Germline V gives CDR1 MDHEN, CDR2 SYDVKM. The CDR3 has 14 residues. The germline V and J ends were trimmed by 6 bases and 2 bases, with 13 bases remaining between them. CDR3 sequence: CASSLYQGNTEAFF. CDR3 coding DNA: TGTGCCAGCAGCCTGTACCAGGGTAACACTGAAGCTTTCTTT.

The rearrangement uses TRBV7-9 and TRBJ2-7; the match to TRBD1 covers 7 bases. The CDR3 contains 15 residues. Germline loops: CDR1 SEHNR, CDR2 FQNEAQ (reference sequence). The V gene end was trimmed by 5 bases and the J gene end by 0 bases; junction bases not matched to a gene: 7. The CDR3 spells CASSQLRDSSYEQYF. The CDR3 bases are TGTGCCAGCAGCCAACTCCGGGACAGCTCCTACGAGCAGTACTTC.

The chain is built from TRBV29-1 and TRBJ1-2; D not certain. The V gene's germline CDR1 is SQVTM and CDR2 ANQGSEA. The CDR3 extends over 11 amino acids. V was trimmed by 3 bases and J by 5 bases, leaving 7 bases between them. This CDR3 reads CSVEGGYGYTF. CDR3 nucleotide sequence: TGCAGCGTTGAGGGAGGGTATGGCTACACCTTC.

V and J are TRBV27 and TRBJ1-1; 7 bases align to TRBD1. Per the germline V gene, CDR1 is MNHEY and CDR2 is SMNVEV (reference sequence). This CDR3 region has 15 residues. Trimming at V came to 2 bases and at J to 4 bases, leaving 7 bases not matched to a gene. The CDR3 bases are TGTGCCAGCAGTTTAGAGGGGACAGCTGCCACTGAAGCTTTCTTT. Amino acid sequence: CASSLEGTAATEAFF.

In nucleotides, the CDR3 is TGCAGCGTTGAGGCCACTAGGACAGGGAACTATGGCTACACCTTC. It encodes CSVEATRTGNYGYTF. V and J are TRBV29-1 and TRBJ1-2; TRBD1 matches at 8 bases. Losses at the gene ends were 3 bases for V and 2 bases for J; bases not matched to a gene: 8. Germline lookup yields CDR1 SQVTM and CDR2 ANQGSEA. The CDR3 spans 15 residues.

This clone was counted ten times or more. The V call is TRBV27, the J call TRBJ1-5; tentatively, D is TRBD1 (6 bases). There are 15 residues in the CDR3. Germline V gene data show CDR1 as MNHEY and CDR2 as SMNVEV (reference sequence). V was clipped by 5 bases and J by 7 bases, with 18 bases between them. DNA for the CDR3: TGTGCCAGCAGTCCCCAGGGGTGGGGGGAGCAGCCCCAGCATTTT. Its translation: CASSPQGWGEQPQHF.

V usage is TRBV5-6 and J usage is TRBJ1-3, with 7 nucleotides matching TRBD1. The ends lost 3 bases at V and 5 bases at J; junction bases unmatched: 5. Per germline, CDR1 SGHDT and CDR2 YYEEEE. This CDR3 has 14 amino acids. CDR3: CASSWGDSRNTIYF. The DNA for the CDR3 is TGTGCCAGCAGCTGGGGGGACAGCAGAAACACCATATATTTT.

Here the CDR3 DNA reads TGTGCCAGTAGTACCCGTGGACAGGGGAGAGGAAGGGATCAGCCCCAGCATTTT. This encodes CASSTRGQGRGRDQPQHF. The chain combines TRBV19 with TRBJ1-5; 9 bases line up with TRBD1. The CDR3 has 18 amino acids. CDR1 is LNHDA, CDR2 SQIVND, per germline (reference sequence). Germline trimming cut 4 bases from V and 5 bases from J; bases unmatched to any gene: 15. Variable domain in full (rest from reference TRBV19 and TRBJ1-5): DGGITQSPKYLFRKEGQNVTLSCEQNLNHDAMYWYRQDPGQGLRLIYYSQIVNDFQKGDIAEGYSVSREKKESFPLTVTSAQKNPTAFYLCASSTRGQGRGRDQPQHFGDGTRLSIL.

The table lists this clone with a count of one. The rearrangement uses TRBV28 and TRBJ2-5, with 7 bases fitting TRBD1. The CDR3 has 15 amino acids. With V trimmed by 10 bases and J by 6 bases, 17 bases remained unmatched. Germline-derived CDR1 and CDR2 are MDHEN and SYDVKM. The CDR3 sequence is CATRGGMTGWKTQYF. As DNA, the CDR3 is TGTGCCACCAGGGGTGGGATGACAGGGTGGAAGACCCAGTACTTC.

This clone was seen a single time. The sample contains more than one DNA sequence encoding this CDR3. CDR3 nucleotide sequence: TGTGCCAGCACTGGATACTCGAATCAGCCCCAGCATTTT. Its protein is CASTGYSNQPQHF. V gene TRBV6-1 combines with J gene TRBJ1-5; no definite D call. Germline CDR1 MNHNS, CDR2 SASEGT. V lost 7 bases, J lost 4 bases, and 11 bases lay in between. This CDR3 is 13 amino acids long.

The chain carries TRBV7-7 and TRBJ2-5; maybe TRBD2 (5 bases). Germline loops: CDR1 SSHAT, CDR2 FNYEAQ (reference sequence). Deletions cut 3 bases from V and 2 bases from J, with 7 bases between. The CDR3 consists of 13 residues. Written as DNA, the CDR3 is TGTGCCAGCAGCTTGACTATTCAAGAGACCCAGTACTTC. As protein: CASSLTIQETQYF.

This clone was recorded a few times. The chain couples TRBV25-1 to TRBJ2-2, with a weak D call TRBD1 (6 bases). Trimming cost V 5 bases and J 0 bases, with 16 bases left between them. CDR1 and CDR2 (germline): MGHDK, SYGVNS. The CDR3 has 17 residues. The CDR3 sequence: CASSIGTGKSNTGELFF. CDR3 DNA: TGTGCCAGCAGTATTGGTACAGGGAAATCGAACACCGGGGAGCTGTTTTTT.

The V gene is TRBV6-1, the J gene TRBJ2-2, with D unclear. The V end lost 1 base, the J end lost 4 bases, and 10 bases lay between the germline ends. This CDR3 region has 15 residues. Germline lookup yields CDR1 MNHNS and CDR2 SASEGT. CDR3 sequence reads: CASSEDDGSTGELFF. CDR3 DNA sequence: TGTGCCAGCAGTGAAGATGATGGTAGCACCGGGGAGCTGTTTTTT.

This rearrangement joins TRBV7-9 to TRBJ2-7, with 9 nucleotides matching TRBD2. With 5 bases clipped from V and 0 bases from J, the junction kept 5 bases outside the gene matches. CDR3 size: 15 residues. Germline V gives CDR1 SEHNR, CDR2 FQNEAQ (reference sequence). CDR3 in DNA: TGTGCCAGCAGCCCACCTAGCGGGACCTCCTACGAGCAGTACTTC. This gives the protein CASSPPSGTSYEQYF. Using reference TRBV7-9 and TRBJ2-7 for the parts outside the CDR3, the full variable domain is DTGVSQNPRHKITKRGQNVTFRCDPISEHNRLYWYRQTLGQGPEFLTYFQNEAQLEKSRLLSDRFSAERPKGSFSTLEIQRTEQGDSAMYLCASSPPSGTSYEQYFGPGTRLTVT.

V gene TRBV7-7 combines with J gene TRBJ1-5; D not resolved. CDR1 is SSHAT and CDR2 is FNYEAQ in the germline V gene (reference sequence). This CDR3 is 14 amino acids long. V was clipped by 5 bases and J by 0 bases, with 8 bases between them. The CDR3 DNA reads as TGTGCCAGCAGCGCCCATAATAGCAATCAGCCCCAGCATTTT. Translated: CASSAHNSNQPQHF.

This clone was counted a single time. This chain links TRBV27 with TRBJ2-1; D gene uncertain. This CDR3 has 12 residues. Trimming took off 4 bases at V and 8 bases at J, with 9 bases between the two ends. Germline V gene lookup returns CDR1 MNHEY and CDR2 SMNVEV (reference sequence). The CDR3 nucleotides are TGTGCCAGCAGTTCCCTGGGGTATGAGCAGTTCTTC. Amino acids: CASSSLGYEQFF.

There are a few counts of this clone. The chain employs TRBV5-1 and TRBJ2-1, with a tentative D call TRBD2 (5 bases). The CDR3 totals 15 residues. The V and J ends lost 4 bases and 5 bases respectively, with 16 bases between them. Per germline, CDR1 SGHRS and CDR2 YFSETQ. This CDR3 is CASSTGIETHNEQFF. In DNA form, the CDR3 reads TGCGCCAGCAGCACCGGGATCGAAACACACAATGAGCAGTTCTTC.

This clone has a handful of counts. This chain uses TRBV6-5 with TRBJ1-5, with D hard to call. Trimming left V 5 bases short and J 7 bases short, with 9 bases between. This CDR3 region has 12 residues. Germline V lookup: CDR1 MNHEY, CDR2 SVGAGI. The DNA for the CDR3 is TGTGCCAGCAGTCCCCCCGGCCAGCCCCAGCATTTT. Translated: CASSPPGQPQHF.

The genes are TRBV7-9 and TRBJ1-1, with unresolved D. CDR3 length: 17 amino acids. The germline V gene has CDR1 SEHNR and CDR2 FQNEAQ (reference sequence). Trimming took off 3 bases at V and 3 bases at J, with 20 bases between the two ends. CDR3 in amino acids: CASSLSVSFAGHTEAFF. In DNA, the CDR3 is TGTGCCAGCAGCTTGAGTGTAAGTTTTGCAGGCCACACTGAAGCTTTCTTT.

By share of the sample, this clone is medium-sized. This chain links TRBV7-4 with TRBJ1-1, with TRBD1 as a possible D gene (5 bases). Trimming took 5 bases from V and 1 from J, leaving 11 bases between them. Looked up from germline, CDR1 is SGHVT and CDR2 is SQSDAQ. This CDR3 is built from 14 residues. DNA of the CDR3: TGTGCCAGCAGCGCCTCGACAGAGAACACTGAAGCTTTCTTT. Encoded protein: CASSASTENTEAFF.

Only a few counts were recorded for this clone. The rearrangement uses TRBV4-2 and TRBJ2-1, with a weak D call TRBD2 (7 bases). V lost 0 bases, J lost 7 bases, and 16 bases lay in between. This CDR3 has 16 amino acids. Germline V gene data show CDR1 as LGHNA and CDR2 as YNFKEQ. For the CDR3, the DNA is TGTGCCAGCAGCCAAGAGGGGGCGGGAGAGGGTAATGAGCAGTTCTTC. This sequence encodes CASSQEGAGEGNEQFF.

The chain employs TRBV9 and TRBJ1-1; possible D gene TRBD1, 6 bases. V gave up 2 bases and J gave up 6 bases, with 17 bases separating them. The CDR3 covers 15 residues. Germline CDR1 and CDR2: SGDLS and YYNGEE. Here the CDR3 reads CASSVASGGHSEAFF. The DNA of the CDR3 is TGTGCCAGCAGCGTCGCATCCGGGGGGCATTCTGAAGCTTTCTTT.

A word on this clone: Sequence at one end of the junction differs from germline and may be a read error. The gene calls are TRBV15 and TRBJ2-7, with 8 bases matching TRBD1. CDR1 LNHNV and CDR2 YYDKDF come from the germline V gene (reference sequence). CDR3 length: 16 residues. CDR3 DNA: TGTGCCACCAGCAGAGATACCGGGTCAGGGGGCGAATTAAGGGACTTC. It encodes CATSRDTGSGGELRDF.

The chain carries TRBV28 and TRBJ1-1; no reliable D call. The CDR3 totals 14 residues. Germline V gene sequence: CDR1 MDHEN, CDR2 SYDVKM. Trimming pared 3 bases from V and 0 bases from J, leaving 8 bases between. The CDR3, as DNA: TGTGCCAGCAGTTTGTTCGGCGTGAACACTGAAGCTTTCTTT. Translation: CASSLFGVNTEAFF.

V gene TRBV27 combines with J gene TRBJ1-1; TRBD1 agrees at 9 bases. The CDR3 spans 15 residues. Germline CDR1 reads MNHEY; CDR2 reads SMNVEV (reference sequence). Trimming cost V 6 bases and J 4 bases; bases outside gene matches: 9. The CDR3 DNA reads TGTGCCAGCAGACTCACCGGGACAGGGACCACTGAAGCTTTCTTT. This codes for CASRLTGTGTTEAFF.